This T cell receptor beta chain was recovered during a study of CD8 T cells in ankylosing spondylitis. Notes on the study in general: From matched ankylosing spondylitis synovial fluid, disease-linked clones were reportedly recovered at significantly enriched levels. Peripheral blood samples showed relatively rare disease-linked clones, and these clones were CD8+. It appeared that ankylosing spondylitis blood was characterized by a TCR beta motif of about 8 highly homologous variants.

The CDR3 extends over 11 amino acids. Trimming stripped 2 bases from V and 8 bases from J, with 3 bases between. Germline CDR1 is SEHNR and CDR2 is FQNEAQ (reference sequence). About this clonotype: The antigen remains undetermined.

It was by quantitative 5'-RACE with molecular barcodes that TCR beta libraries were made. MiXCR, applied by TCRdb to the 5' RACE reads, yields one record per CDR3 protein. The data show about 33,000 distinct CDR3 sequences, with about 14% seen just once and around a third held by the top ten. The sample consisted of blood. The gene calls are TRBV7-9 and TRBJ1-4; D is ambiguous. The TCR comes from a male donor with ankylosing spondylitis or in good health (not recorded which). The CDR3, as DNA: TGTGCCAGCAGCTTAACCGAAAAACTGTTTTTT. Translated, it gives CASSLTEKLFF. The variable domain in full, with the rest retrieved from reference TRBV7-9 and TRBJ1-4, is DTGVSQNPRHKITKRGQNVTFRCDPISEHNRLYWYRQTLGQGPEFLTYFQNEAQLEKSRLLSDRFSAERPKGSFSTLEIQRTEQGDSAMYLCASSLTEKLFFGSGTQLSVL.